Shown below are 29 T cell receptor beta chains from a single sample sequenced in a study of PD-1 blockade in classical Hodgkin lymphoma (dated by TCRdb to between 2020 and 2021). Explained via the paper, the time point label denotes: cycle 2 day 1 (C2D1) of nivolumab. All trial patients had relapsed after autologous stem cell transplantation, with cohorts A, B and C differing in prior brentuximab vedotin exposure. The library was obtained by the immunoSEQ multiplex PCR assay. TCRdb mirrors the immuneACCESS table, restricted to in-frame sequences. Some clones are absent from its copies; in checked studies, under half trace to an unresolved V gene, and the reason for the others is unknown. Across this sample there are about 46,000 clones, with over 70% seen only once. 20% to 25% of the sample is in the top ten clones. The sample here was peripheral blood mononuclear cells (PBMCs), taken before the second cycle of nivolumab. The receptor source for this set is a human donor with classical Hodgkin lymphoma.

V is TRBV7-3 and J is TRBJ2-2; D is possibly TRBD2 (6 bases). Trimming took 0 bases from V and 7 from J, leaving 9 bases between them. The CDR3 contains 14 residues. Germline V gene sequence: CDR1 SGHTA, CDR2 FQGTGA. The CDR3 DNA reads TGTGCCAGCAGCTTAACGCGGGGAGGCGGGGAGCTGTTTTTT. Its translation is CASSLTRGGGELFF.

The rearrangement links TRBV4-3 to TRBJ1-1, with 7 nucleotides matching TRBD1. V shed 0 bases and J 3 bases; nucleotides not matched to a gene: 4. The CDR3 is 15 residues long. Germline CDR1 reads LGHNA; CDR2 reads YSLEER. The CDR3 DNA sequence: TGCGCCAGCAGCCAAGAAGCCAGGGGGGACACTGAAGCTTTCTTT. As protein: CASSQEARGDTEAFF.

Only one count was recorded for this clone. The V and J genes are TRBV5-4 and TRBJ2-3, with D perhaps TRBD2 (5 bases). Germline V CDR1 and CDR2: SGHNT, YYREEE (reference sequence). This CDR3 region has 14 residues. V lost 0 bases and J 6 bases, leaving 11 bases between the germline ends. The CDR3 region has the DNA TGTGCCAGCAGCTTGGAGTCTAGCTCTGATACGCAGTATTTT. This sequence encodes CASSLESSSDTQYF.

The chain is built from TRBV21-1 and TRBJ2-7. TRBV21-1 is classified as a pseudogene. This CDR3 spans 16 amino acids. The CDR3 spells CAGGPTRPSSSYEQYF. The CDR3 DNA sequence: TGTGCCGGGGGACCTACGCGGCCATCCAGCTCCTACGAGCAGTACTTC.

The V and J genes are TRBV15 and TRBJ2-7, with 10 bases lining up with TRBD2. The V gene end was trimmed by 5 bases and the J gene end by 5 bases; junction bases not matched to a gene: 9. Germline CDR1 reads LNHNV; CDR2 reads YYDKDF (reference sequence). The CDR3 has 15 residues. The chain's CDR3 is CATSASASGSNEQYF. As DNA, the CDR3 is TGTGCCACCAGCGCCTCCGCTAGCGGGAGTAACGAGCAGTACTTC. Variable domain in full (rest from reference TRBV15 and TRBJ2-7): DAMVIQNPRYQVTQFGKPVTLSCSQTLNHNVMYWYQQKSSQAPKLLFHYYDKDFNNEADTPDNFQSRRPNTSFCFLDIRSPGLGDTAMYLCATSASASGSNEQYFGPGTRLTVT.

V gene TRBV5-1 combines with J gene TRBJ2-2, with D possibly TRBD1 on 6 matching bases. CDR1 SGHRS and CDR2 YFSETQ come from the germline V gene. Trimming took 2 bases from V and 2 from J, leaving 10 bases between them. The CDR3 has 15 amino acids. The CDR3 coding sequence is TGCGCCAGCAGCTTTGGACAGCCTAACACCGGGGAGCTGTTTTTT. Protein sequence: CASSFGQPNTGELFF.

V is TRBV7-3 and J is TRBJ2-1; D assignment may be TRBD1 or TRBD2 (5 bases each). Germline values: CDR1 SGHTA, CDR2 FQGTGA. Trimming left V 2 bases short and J 1 base short, with 21 bases between. The CDR3 runs 19 residues. The CDR3 spells CASSLSSPAWGWSYNEQFF. DNA for the CDR3: TGTGCCAGCAGCTTATCATCACCCGCCTGGGGGTGGTCCTACAATGAGCAGTTCTTC.

The J gene is TRBJ1-3, the V gene TRBV7-9; D ambiguous. The CDR3 sequence is 16 residues long. V was shortened by 3 bases and J by 0 bases, with 12 bases between the two germline ends. Germline lookup yields CDR1 SEHNR and CDR2 FQNEAQ (reference sequence). CDR3 DNA: TGTGCCAGCAGCTTGGAGCGCTTGGTCTCTGGAAACACCATATATTTT. Protein sequence: CASSLERLVSGNTIYF. Based on the CDR3 plus reference TRBV7-9 and TRBJ1-3, the full variable domain is DTGVSQNPRHKITKRGQNVTFRCDPISEHNRLYWYRQTLGQGPEFLTYFQNEAQLEKSRLLSDRFSAERPKGSFSTLEIQRTEQGDSAMYLCASSLERLVSGNTIYFGEGSWLTVV.

V usage is TRBV29-1 and J usage is TRBJ2-7; possible D gene TRBD1, 5 bases. This CDR3 is built from 11 residues. Trimming pared 6 bases from V and 4 bases from J, leaving 10 bases between. The V gene's germline CDR1 is SQVTM and CDR2 ANQGSEA. The CDR3 DNA sequence: TGCAGCGTGACCCGACAGTACGAGCAGTACTTC. Translation gives CSVTRQYEQYF.

The chain employs TRBV11-2 and TRBJ2-3; 11 bases line up with TRBD2. This CDR3 has 17 residues. With 4 bases clipped from V and 0 bases from J, the junction kept 6 bases outside the gene matches. Germline CDR1 SGHAT, CDR2 FQNNGV. CDR3 DNA sequence: TGTGCCAGCAGCTCGATACGACTAGCGGGAAGCACAGATACGCAGTATTTT. Its protein product is CASSSIRLAGSTDTQYF.

The V call is TRBV5-8, the J call TRBJ1-2; tentative D call: TRBD1 (6 bases). The CDR3 runs to 15 residues. Germline V gene data show CDR1 as SGHTS and CDR2 as YDEGEE. Trimming stripped 4 bases from V and 1 base from J, with 14 bases between. CDR3 residues: CASSHAGQLNYGYTF. The CDR3 nucleotides are TGTGCCAGCAGCCACGCCGGACAGCTTAACTATGGCTACACCTTC.

V and J are TRBV12-5 and TRBJ2-7, with 12 bases fitting TRBD2. Germline CDR1 LGHNT, CDR2 FRNRAP. The CDR3 consists of 21 residues. V lost 4 bases to trimming and J lost 2 bases; unmatched junction nucleotides: 21. CDR3 residues: CASGWRSGLAGWGSLPYEQYF. The CDR3 coding sequence is TGTGCTAGTGGTTGGAGGTCCGGACTAGCGGGATGGGGGTCCCTACCCTACGAGCAGTACTTC.

This clone was counted between two and nine times. V usage is TRBV30 and J usage is TRBJ1-5; D not resolved. From germline, CDR1 is GTSNPN and CDR2 SVGIG (reference sequence). The CDR3 has 14 residues. The V end was cut by 0 bases, the J end by 6 bases, with 12 bases between. The CDR3 coding sequence is TGTGCCTGGAGTGTGGGTGGGAAAGGTCAGCCCCAGCATTTT. It codes for CAWSVGGKGQPQHF.

The chain employs TRBV6-1 and TRBJ1-2; D gene uncertain. Germline values: CDR1 MNHNS, CDR2 SASEGT. The CDR3 totals 12 residues. The V end lost 11 bases, the J end lost 2 bases, and 12 bases lay between the germline ends. In nucleotides, the CDR3 is TGTGCCGCGACGGGGATAAACTATGGCTACACCTTC. Translating gives CAATGINYGYTF.

The chain recombines TRBV6-5 with TRBJ2-2, with no clear D. CDR3 length: 16 residues. The V end was cut by 0 bases, the J end by 4 bases, with 12 bases between. Germline V gives CDR1 MNHEY, CDR2 SVGAGI. This chain's CDR3 is CASSYSIGLGTGELFF. Here the CDR3 DNA reads TGTGCCAGCAGTTACTCGATAGGGCTCGGCACCGGGGAGCTGTTTTTT.

This clone was detected only a few times. The chain combines TRBV6-5 with TRBJ2-7; D not certain. Germline loops: CDR1 MNHEY, CDR2 SVGAGI. This CDR3 is 14 amino acids long. V lost 2 bases to trimming and J lost 0 bases, with 8 bases between them. The CDR3 nucleotides read TGTGCCAGCAGTTACACTGGGTTCTCCTACGAGCAGTACTTC. This gives the protein CASSYTGFSYEQYF.

The chain uses TRBV4-2 and TRBJ2-1, with D maybe TRBD2 (5 bases). The CDR3 loop spans 14 amino acids. Germline V gene data show CDR1 as LGHNA and CDR2 as YNFKEQ. The germline V and J ends were trimmed by 1 base and 6 bases, with 10 bases remaining between them. Written as DNA, the CDR3 is TGTGCCAGCAGCCAAGTACTAGACTCCAATGAGCAGTTCTTC. Its translation: CASSQVLDSNEQFF.

This clone was observed a few times. This sample also contains other DNA sequences that code for the same CDR3. The genes are TRBV6-6 and TRBJ2-2; D unresolved. CDR1 is MNHNY and CDR2 is SVGAGI in the germline V gene (reference sequence). V was trimmed by 7 bases and J by 4 bases, leaving 10 bases between them. CDR3 length: 13 residues. The DNA of the CDR3 is TGTGCCAGCACCCCCACTGGCACCGGGGAGCTGTTTTTT. Its protein is CASTPTGTGELFF.

The rearrangement uses TRBV5-1 and TRBJ2-5; D is ambiguous. V lost 4 bases to trimming and J lost 4 bases, with 11 bases between them. CDR3 length equals 13 residues. Germline V gene data show CDR1 as SGHRS and CDR2 as YFSETQ. As DNA, the CDR3 is TGCGCCAGCAGCCGGGCGGTGGGAGAGACCCAGTACTTC. It encodes CASSRAVGETQYF.

The chain couples TRBV5-6 to TRBJ1-3; the D is unclear. The CDR3 runs to 15 residues. Trimming stripped 5 bases from V and 0 bases from J, with 12 bases between. Germline CDR1 reads SGHDT; CDR2 reads YYEEEE. In DNA form, the CDR3 reads TGTGCCAGCAGTTATGAGAGAAGCTCTGGAAACACCATATATTTT. Protein product: CASSYERSSGNTIYF.

This clone has only a few counts. V usage is TRBV28 and J usage is TRBJ1-2; D perhaps matches TRBD1 (5 bases). Germline V gives CDR1 MDHEN, CDR2 SYDVKM. The germline V and J ends were trimmed by 2 bases and 7 bases, with 11 bases remaining between them. The CDR3 extends over 13 amino acids. The CDR3 sequence: CASSLPGTTGYTF. CDR3 bases: TGTGCCAGCAGTTTACCGGGGACGACTGGCTACACCTTC.

The V and J genes are TRBV5-4 and TRBJ2-7; 8 bases match TRBD1. The CDR3 is 15 amino acids. The V segment lost 5 bases and the J segment 5 bases; nucleotides outside the gene matches: 12. Germline CDR1 and CDR2: SGHNT and YYREEE (reference sequence). The CDR3 is CASRRDRGSENEQYF. In DNA, the CDR3 is TGTGCCAGCAGAAGAGACAGGGGTTCGGAGAACGAGCAGTACTTC.

The chain is built from TRBV2 and TRBJ1-4, with no clear D. Germline CDR1 is SNHLY and CDR2 is FYNNEI. The CDR3 has 14 amino acids. V was cut by 7 bases and J by 5 bases, with 14 bases left in between. CDR3 sequence: CASMMGSRNEKLFF. CDR3 in DNA: TGTGCCAGCATGATGGGAAGTCGGAATGAAAAACTGTTTTTT. The variable domain in full, completed from reference TRBV2 and TRBJ1-4, reads EPEVTQTPSHQVTQMGQEVILRCVPISNHLYFYWYRQILGQKVEFLVSFYNNEISEKSEIFDDQFSVERPDGSNFTLKIRSTKLEDSAMYFCASMMGSRNEKLFFGSGTQLSVL.

V and J are TRBV7-7 and TRBJ1-1; no clear D. The CDR3 length is 13 residues. The germline V gene has CDR1 SSHAT and CDR2 FNYEAQ (reference sequence). Trimming left V 0 bases short and J 1 base short, with 3 bases between. This chain's CDR3 is CASSLAENTEAFF. DNA of the CDR3: TGTGCCAGCAGCTTAGCGGAGAACACTGAAGCTTTCTTT.

This chain joins TRBV6-1 and TRBJ2-2; tentatively, D is TRBD1 (5 bases). Germline CDR1 reads MNHNS; CDR2 reads SASEGT. The CDR3 sequence is 14 residues long. Trimming removed 0 bases at V and 7 bases at J, with 9 bases between. The CDR3 sequence is CASSEAGARGELFF. CDR3 nucleotides: TGTGCCAGCAGTGAAGCAGGGGCTCGCGGGGAGCTGTTTTTT.

The chain links TRBV18 to TRBJ2-2; 8 bases line up with TRBD1. CDR3 length equals 16 residues. Trimming removed 2 bases from V and 4 bases from J; junction bases left unmatched: 6. CDR1 KGHSH and CDR2 LQKENI come from the germline V gene. The CDR3 region is CASSPWTGMATGELFF. The CDR3 nucleotides are TGTGCCAGCTCACCATGGACAGGGATGGCCACCGGGGAGCTGTTTTTT.

The genes are TRBV29-1 and TRBJ2-7, with D maybe TRBD1 (6 bases). Germline-derived CDR1 and CDR2 are SQVTM and ANQGSEA. The CDR3 is made up of 13 amino acids. V was shortened by 7 bases and J by 12 bases, with 25 bases between the two germline ends. The CDR3 coding sequence is TGCAGCGCCGGAACAGGGAACCCGCCCGCGCGGTACTTC. Translated, it gives CSAGTGNPPARYF.

The V call is TRBV5-6, the J call TRBJ2-7; TRBD1 aligns across 8 bases. The junction had 9 bases not matched to a gene; V was cut back by 6 bases and J by 1 base. CDR3 length equals 15 residues. The germline gives CDR1 SGHDT, CDR2 YYEEEE. The CDR3 DNA reads as TGTGCCAGCAAGTTTAGGGGGACAGGATCCTACGAGCAGTACTTC. This codes for CASKFRGTGSYEQYF. The full variable domain, rest sourced from reference TRBV5-6 and TRBJ2-7, is DAGVTQSPTHLIKTRGQQVTLRCSPKSGHDTVSWYQQALGQGPQFIFQYYEEEERQRGNFPDRFSGHQFPNYSSELNVNALLLGDSALYLCASKFRGTGSYEQYFGPGTRLTVT.

This chain links TRBV7-9 with TRBJ1-2; D perhaps matches TRBD1 (6 bases). The CDR3 length is 15 residues. Looked up from germline, CDR1 is SEHNR and CDR2 is FQNEAQ (reference sequence). Trimming left V 0 bases short and J 5 bases short, with 13 bases between. DNA of the CDR3: TGTGCCAGCAGCTTAGCCCCGGGGGCAGGTTATGGCTACACCTTC. Its protein product is CASSLAPGAGYGYTF. Drawing the rest from reference TRBV7-9 and TRBJ1-2, the complete variable domain is DTGVSQNPRHKITKRGQNVTFRCDPISEHNRLYWYRQTLGQGPEFLTYFQNEAQLEKSRLLSDRFSAERPKGSFSTLEIQRTEQGDSAMYLCASSLAPGAGYGYTFGSGTRLTVV.